The clone carrying this T cell receptor (beta chain) showed up just a few times. Its antigen is undetermined. Treatment meaning: approximately 9-day PBMC culture with coronavirus spike peptide pools or control peptides (ViraFEST assay). Cultured CD4+ T-cell DNA underwent Oncomine TCR Beta short-read sequencing. Each CDR3 protein is one row after TCRdb ran MiXCR on the PCR reads. The data contain more than 10,000 distinct CDR3 sequences, 44% of them seen just once; the ten biggest clones take up 10% to 15%. The sample comes from a study of vaccination and CD4 T cells after COVID-19. Study as a whole: After nasal swab PCR-confirmed SARS-CoV-2, nine convalescents had mild disease and one severe. Regarding the study as a whole: The rise in median SARS-CoV-2-reactive clonotypes, from around 21 to 38, was not significant.

This CDR3 contains 13 residues. CDR1 and CDR2 (germline): DFQATT, SNEGSKA (reference sequence). Trimming cost V 5 bases and J 3 bases, with 10 bases left between them. This receptor was taken from a human donor who had recovered from COVID-19. Sample: CD4+ T cells from blood, cultured in vitro. The V call is TRBV20-1, the J call TRBJ1-4; weak D call: TRBD1 (5 bases). CDR3 residues: CSAPWGANEKLFF. The CDR3 nucleotides read TGCAGTGCTCCTTGGGGGGCTAATGAAAAACTGTTTTTT.